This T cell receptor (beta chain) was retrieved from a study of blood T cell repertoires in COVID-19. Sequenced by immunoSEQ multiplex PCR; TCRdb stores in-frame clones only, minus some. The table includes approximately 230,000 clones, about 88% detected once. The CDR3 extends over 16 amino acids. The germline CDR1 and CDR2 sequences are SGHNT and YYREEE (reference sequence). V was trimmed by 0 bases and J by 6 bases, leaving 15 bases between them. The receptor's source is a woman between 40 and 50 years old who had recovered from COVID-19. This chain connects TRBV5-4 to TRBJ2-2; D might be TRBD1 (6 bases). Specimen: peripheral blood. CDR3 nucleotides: TGTGCCAGCAGCTTGGGGGAAAGGGGGATCTCCGGGGAGCTGTTTTTT. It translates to CASSLGERGISGELFF.